The present entry profiles one T cell receptor beta chain with its context. The target antigen is unknown. Generated by immunoSEQ multiplex PCR, the TCRdb table keeps only in-frame clones and is missing some. Of over 45,000 clones listed, about 85% are singletons. The record originates from a study of T cell responses to AZD1222 COVID-19 vaccine. Regarding the study as a whole: Among those given AZD1222, only six or seven were seropositive at baseline.

The CDR3 has 14 residues. Losses at the gene ends were 5 bases for V and 2 bases for J; bases not matched to a gene: 4. In germline, CDR1 is MNHEY, CDR2 SVGAGI. The sample consisted of peripheral blood, taken on day 0 of AZD1222 vaccination. J is TRBJ2-5 and V is TRBV6-5; 8 bases agree with TRBD2. This clonotype originated in an adult in good health. DNA of the CDR3: TGTGCCAGCAGTCTGGCGGGGGGTCAAGAGACCCAGTACTTC. Encoded protein: CASSLAGGQETQYF.